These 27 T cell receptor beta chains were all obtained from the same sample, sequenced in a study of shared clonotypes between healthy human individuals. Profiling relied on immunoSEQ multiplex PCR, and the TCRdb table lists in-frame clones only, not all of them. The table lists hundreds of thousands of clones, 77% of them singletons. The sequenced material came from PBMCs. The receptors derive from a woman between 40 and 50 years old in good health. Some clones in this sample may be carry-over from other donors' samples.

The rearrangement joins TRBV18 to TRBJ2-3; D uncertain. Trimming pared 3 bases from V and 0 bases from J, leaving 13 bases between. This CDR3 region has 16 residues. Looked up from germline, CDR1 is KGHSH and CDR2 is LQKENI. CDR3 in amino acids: CASSPSTTRSTDTQYF. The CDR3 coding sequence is TGTGCCAGCTCACCGAGCACTACTCGTAGCACAGATACGCAGTATTTT. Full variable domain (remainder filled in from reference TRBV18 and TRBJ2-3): NAGVMQNPRHLVRRRGQEARLRCSPMKGHSHVYWYRQLPEEGLKFMVYLQKENIIDESGMPKERFSAEFPKEGPSILRIQQVVRGDSAAYFCASSPSTTRSTDTQYFGPGTRLTVL.

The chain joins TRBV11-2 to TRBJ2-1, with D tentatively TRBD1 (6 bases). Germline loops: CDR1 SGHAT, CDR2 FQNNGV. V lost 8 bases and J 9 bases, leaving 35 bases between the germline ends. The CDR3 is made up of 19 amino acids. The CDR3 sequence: CASLGVGTPSVGDIVEQFF. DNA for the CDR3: TGTGCCAGCCTGGGGGTGGGGACACCTAGTGTGGGGGATATTGTTGAGCAGTTCTTC.

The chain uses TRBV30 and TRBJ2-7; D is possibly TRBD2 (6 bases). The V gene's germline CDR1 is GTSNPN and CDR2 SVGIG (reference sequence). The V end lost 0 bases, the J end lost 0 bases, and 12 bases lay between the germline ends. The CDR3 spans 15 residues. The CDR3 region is CAWSVSPGSSYEQYF. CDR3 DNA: TGTGCCTGGAGTGTATCCCCCGGGAGCTCCTACGAGCAGTACTTC.

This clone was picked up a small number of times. The CDR3 spells CASSSQYGYTF. The CDR3 DNA follows: TGTGCCAGCAGTTCGCAGTATGGCTACACCTTC. This chain connects TRBV6-5 to TRBJ1-2; no definite D call. V was trimmed by 4 bases and J by 5 bases, leaving 5 bases between them. The CDR3 covers 11 residues. Germline loops: CDR1 MNHEY, CDR2 SVGAGI.

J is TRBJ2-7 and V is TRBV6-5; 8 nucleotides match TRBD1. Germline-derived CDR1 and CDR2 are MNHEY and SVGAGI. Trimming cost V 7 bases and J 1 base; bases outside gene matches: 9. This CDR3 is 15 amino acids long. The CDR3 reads CASTLSRTGSYEQYF. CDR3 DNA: TGTGCCAGCACCCTTTCTAGGACAGGGTCCTACGAGCAGTACTTC.

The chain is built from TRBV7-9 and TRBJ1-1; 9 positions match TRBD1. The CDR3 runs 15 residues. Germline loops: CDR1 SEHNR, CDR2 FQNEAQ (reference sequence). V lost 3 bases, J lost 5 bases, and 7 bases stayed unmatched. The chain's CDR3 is CASSFNRGLVTEAFF. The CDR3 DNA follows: TGTGCCAGCAGCTTCAACAGGGGGCTTGTTACTGAAGCTTTCTTT.

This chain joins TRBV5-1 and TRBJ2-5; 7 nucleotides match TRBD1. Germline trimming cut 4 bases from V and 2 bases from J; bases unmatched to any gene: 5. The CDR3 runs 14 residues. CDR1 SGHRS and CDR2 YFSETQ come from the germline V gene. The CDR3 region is CASSARDRQETQYF. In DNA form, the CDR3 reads TGCGCCAGCAGCGCCCGGGACAGACAAGAGACCCAGTACTTC.

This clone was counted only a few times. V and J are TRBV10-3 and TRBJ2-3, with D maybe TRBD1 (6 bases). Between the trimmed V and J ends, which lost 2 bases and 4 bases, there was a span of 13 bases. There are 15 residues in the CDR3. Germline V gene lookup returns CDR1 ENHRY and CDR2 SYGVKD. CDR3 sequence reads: CAISEGQPSADTQYF. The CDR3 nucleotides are TGTGCCATCAGTGAGGGACAGCCCAGCGCAGATACGCAGTATTTT.

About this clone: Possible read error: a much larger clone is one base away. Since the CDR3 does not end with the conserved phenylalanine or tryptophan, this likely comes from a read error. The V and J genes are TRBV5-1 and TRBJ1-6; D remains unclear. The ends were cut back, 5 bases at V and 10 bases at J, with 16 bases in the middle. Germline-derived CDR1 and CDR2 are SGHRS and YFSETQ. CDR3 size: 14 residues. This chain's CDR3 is CASRMTSTPSPLHL. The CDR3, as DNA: TGCGCCAGCAGGATGACATCTACCCCGTCACCCCTCCACCTT.

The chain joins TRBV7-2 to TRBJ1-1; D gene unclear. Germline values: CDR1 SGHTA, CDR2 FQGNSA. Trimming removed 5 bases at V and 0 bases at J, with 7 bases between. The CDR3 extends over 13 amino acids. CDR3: CASSIDLNTEAFF. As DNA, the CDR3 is TGTGCCAGCAGCATAGACCTGAACACTGAAGCTTTCTTT.

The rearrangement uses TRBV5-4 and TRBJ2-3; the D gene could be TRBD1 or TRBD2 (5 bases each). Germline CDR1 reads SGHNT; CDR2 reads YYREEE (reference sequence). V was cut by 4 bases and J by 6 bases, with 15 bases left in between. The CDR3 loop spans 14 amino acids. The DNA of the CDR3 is TGTGCCAGCAGCCCTCCCTGGGACCCGGATACGCAGTATTTT. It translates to CASSPPWDPDTQYF. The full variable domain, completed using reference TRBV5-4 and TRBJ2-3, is ETGVTQSPTHLIKTRGQQVTLRCSSQSGHNTVSWYQQALGQGPQFIFQYYREEENGRGNFPPRFSGLQFPNYSSELNVNALELDDSALYLCASSPPWDPDTQYFGPGTRLTVL.

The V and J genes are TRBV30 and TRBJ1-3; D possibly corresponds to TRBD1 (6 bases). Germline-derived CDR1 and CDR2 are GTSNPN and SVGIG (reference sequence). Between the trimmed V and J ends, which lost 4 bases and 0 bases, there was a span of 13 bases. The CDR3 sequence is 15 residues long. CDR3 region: CAWTRGLSSGNTIYF. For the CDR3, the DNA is TGTGCCTGGACTAGGGGGTTAAGCTCTGGAAACACCATATATTTT.

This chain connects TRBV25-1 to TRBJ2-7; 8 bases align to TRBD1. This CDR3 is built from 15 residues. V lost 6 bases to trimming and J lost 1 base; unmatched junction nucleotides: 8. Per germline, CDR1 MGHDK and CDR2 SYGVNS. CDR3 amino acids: CASRNTGGGSYEQYF. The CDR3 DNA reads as TGTGCCAGCAGGAATACAGGGGGAGGATCCTACGAGCAGTACTTC.

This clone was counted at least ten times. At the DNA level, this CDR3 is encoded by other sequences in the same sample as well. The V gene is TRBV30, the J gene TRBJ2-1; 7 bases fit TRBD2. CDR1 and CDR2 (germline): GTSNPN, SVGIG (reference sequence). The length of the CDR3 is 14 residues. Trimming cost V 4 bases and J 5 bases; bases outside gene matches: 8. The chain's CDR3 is CAWTPRGGDNEQFF. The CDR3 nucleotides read TGTGCCTGGACCCCCCGCGGGGGAGACAATGAGCAGTTCTTC.

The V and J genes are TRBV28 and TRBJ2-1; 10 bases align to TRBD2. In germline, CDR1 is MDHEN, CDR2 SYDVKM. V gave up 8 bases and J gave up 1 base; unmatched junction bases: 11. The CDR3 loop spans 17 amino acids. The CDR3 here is CASPPSGRGVSYNEQFF. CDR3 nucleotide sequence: TGTGCCAGCCCCCCTAGCGGGAGAGGAGTTTCCTACAATGAGCAGTTCTTC.

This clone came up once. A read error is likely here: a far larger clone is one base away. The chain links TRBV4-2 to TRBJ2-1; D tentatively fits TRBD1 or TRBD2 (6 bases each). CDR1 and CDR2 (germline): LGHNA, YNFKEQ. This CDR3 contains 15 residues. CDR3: CAGSQDQGGHNEQFF. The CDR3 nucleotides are TGTGCCGGCAGCCAAGATCAAGGGGGGCACAATGAGCAGTTCTTC.

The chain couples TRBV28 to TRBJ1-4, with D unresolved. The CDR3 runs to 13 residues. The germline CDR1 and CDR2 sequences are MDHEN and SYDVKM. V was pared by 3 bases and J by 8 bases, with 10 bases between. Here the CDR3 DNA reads TGTGCCAGCAGTTTGGATGTGGGGGAAAAACTGTTTTTT. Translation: CASSLDVGEKLFF.

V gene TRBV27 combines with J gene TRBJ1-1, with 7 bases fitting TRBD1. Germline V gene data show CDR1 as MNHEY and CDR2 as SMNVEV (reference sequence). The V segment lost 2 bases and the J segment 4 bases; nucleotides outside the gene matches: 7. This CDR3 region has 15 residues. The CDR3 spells CASSLRAGGFTEAFF. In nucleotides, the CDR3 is TGTGCCAGCAGTTTACGCGCAGGGGGATTCACTGAAGCTTTCTTT.

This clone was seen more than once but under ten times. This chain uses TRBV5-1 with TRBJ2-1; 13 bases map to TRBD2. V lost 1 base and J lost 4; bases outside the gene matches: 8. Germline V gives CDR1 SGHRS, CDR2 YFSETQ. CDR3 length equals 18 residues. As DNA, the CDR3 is TGCGCCAGCAGCTTGCCCCGTCGGACTAGCGGGAGTTACAATGAGCAGTTCTTC. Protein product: CASSLPRRTSGSYNEQFF.

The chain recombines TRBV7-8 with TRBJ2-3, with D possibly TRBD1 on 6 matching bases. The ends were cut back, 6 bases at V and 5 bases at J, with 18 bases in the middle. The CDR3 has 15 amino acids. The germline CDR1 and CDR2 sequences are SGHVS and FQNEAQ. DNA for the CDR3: TGTGCCAGCAGGGAAATAGCAGGGGTCGTAGATACGCAGTATTTT. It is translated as CASREIAGVVDTQYF.

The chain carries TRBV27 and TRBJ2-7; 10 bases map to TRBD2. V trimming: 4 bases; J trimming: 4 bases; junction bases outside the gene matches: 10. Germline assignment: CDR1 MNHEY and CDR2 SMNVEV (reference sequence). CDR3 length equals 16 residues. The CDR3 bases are TGTGCCAGCAGTTCGGACTCTAGCGGGAGCACTTACGAGCAGTACTTC. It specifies CASSSDSSGSTYEQYF.

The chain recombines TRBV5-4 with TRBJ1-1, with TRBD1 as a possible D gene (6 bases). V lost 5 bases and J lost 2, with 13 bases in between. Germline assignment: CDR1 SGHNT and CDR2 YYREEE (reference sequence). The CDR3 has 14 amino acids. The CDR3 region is CASSPDRLNTEAFF. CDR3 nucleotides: TGTGCCAGCAGTCCGGACAGACTAAACACTGAAGCTTTCTTT.

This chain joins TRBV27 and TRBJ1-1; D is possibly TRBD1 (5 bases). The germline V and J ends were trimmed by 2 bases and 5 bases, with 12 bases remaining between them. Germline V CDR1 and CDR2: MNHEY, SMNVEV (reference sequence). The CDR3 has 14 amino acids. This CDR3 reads CASSLGGSRTEAFF. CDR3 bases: TGTGCCAGCAGTTTAGGGGGGTCGAGGACTGAAGCTTTCTTT.

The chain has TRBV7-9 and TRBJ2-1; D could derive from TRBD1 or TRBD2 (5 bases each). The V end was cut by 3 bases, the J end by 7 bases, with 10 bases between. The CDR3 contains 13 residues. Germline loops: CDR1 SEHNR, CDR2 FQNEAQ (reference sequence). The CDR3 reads CASSFGGWNEQFF. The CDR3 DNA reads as TGTGCCAGCAGCTTTGGGGGTTGGAATGAGCAGTTCTTC.

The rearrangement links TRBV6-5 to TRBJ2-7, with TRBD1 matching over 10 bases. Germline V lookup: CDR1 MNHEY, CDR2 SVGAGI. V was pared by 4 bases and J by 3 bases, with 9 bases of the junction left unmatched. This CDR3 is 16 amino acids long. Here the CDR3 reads CASSSIPGTGDYEQYF. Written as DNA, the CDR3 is TGTGCCAGCAGTTCCATACCCGGGACAGGGGACTACGAGCAGTACTTC.

The CDR3 sequence: CASSPRQGLNQYF. CDR3 sequence (DNA): TGTGCCAGCAGCCCCAGGCAAGGACTAAATCAGTATTTT. V and J are TRBV7-8 and TRBJ2-3; weak D call: TRBD2 (6 bases). Trimming took 5 bases from V and 12 from J, leaving 18 bases between them. This CDR3 contains 13 residues. Germline CDR1 is SGHVS and CDR2 is FQNEAQ.

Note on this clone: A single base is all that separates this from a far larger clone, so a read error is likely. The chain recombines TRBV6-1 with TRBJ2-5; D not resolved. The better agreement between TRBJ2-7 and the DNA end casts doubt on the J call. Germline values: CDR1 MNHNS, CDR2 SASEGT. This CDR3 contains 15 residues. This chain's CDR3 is CASSEGATSSYEQYF. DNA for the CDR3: TGTGCCAGCAGTGAAGGAGCGACAAGCTCCTACGAGCAGTACTTC.